Reported below is one T cell receptor beta chain. This entry is derived from a study of regulatory dendritic cells for organ transplantation. Assay: immunoSEQ multiplex PCR; the TCRdb copy retains only in-frame clones and omits some. The table has some 40,000 clones, 90% to 95% seen once; the top ten hold about 0.11%. The CDR3 totals 13 residues. V was shortened by 0 bases and J by 2 bases, with 2 bases between the two germline ends. Looked up from germline, CDR1 is SGHVS and CDR2 is FQNEAQ. The receptor was derived from a human donor in good health. J is TRBJ2-1 and V is TRBV7-8; D ambiguous. What was sequenced was naive CD8+ T cells from blood. The subset is: CD45RA+ naive T cells. DNA for the CDR3: TGTGCCAGCAGCTTAGCCACCTACAATGAGCAGTTCTTC. As protein: CASSLATYNEQFF.